What follows describes a single T cell receptor beta chain. Researchers sequenced unsorted PBMC DNA using ten immunoSEQ deep assay plates. The repertoire was sequenced with immunoSEQ multiplex PCR; TCRdb's copy has only in-frame clones and lacks some. The sample records 450,000 to 600,000 clones, around three quarters being singletons. The data belong to a study of shared clonotypes between healthy human individuals. V was pared by 9 bases and J by 7 bases, with 10 bases between. There are 11 residues in the CDR3. CDR1 is ENHRY, CDR2 SYGVKD, per germline. The TCR was taken from a woman aged 40 to 49 in good health. Some clones in this sample may be carry-over from other donors' samples. Input material: PBMCs. J is TRBJ2-1 and V is TRBV10-3; D not resolved. In DNA form, the CDR3 reads TGTGCCATTTCGGGCGATAATGAGCAGTTCTTC. Its translation is CAISGDNEQFF.